One T cell receptor (beta chain) is described in this entry. The record originates from a study of blood T cell repertoires in COVID-19. The CDR3 covers 15 residues. V was pared by 1 base and J by 6 bases, with 14 bases between. CDR1 is SGHRS, CDR2 YFSETQ, per germline. TCRdb's copy holds only in-frame clones and misses some; the assay was immunoSEQ multiplex PCR. The data hold 200,000 to 250,000 clones, with about nine tenths observed a single time. This receptor was identified in a man younger than 45 with COVID-19, enrolled during active disease. This chain uses TRBV5-1 with TRBJ1-5; D possibly corresponds to TRBD1 (6 bases). Material for sequencing was peripheral blood. The CDR3 loop reads CASSLHGEGGQPQHF. CDR3 DNA sequence: TGCGCCAGCAGCTTGCACGGGGAGGGGGGTCAGCCCCAGCATTTT. Complete variable domain (other parts from reference TRBV5-1 and TRBJ1-5): KAGVTQTPRYLIKTRGQQVTLSCSPISGHRSVSWYQQTPGQGLQFLFEYFSETQRNKGNFPGRFSGRQFSNSRSEMNVSTLELGDSALYLCASSLHGEGGQPQHFGDGTRLSIL.